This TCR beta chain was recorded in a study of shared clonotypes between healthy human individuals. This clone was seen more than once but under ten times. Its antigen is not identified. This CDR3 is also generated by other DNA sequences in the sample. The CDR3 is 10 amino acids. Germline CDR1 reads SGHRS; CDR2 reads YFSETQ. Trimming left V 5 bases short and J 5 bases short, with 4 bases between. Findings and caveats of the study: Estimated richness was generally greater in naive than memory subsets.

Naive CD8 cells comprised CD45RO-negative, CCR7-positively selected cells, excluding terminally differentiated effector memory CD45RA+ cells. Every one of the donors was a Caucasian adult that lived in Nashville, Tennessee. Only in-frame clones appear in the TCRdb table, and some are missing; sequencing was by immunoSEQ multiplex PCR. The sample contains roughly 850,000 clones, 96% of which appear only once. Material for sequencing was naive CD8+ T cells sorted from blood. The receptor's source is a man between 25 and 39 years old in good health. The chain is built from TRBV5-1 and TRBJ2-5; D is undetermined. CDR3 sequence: CASRGETQYF. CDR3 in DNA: TGCGCCAGCAGGGGGGAGACCCAGTACTTC.